This record concerns one TCR beta chain sequence. Its specificity is unknown. These data are taken from a study of T cell repertoires in cytomegalovirus infection. Study information: Through public TCR beta signatures, both CMV infection and matching HLA type were indicated.

TCRdb called the reads again in MiXCR, with one record for every CDR3 protein. This sample has 700,000 to 900,000 distinct CDR3 sequences, with about 29% found just once. Germline CDR1 and CDR2: LNHNV and YYDKDF (reference sequence). The CDR3 length is 13 residues. Trimming pared 5 bases from V and 5 bases from J, leaving 12 bases between. The TCR comes from a human donor in good health (CMV status not recorded). Some clones in this sample may be carry-over from other donors' samples. The sequencing used cultured CD8+ T cells from PBMCs, collected from culture after CMV antigen stimulation. The chain is built from TRBV15 and TRBJ2-5, with D possibly matching TRBD2 (6 bases). CDR3 residues: CATSRSGGETQYF. As DNA, the CDR3 is TGTGCCACCAGCCGAAGTGGGGGGGAGACCCAGTACTTC.